This T cell receptor (beta chain) stems from a study of OX40 agonist ivuxolimab in advanced cancers. Study-level background: Patients with prior anti-PD-1, anti-PD-L1 or anti-CTLA-4 therapy were eligible; 40% had some.

From germline, CDR1 is MNHEY and CDR2 SMNVEV (reference sequence). The V gene end was trimmed by 2 bases and the J gene end by 3 bases; junction bases not matched to a gene: 7. The CDR3 covers 16 residues. Only one count was recorded for this clone. Its cognate antigen is unknown. Generated by immunoSEQ multiplex PCR, the TCRdb table keeps only in-frame clones and is missing some. There are about 51,000 clones in the sample; roughly four fifths occur only once, and over 3% lies in the top ten. General observations from the study: Part of the nonresponder group also had normalized T-cell clonal expansion that was low. Relative to CD4+, CD8+ T cells held more expanded clones on average.

With baseline, cycle 4 day 1, and cycle 7 day 1 as timepoints, blood was sampled. The clonotype originates from an adult with an advanced solid tumor such as melanoma, head and neck, liver or kidney cancer. Sequenced material: CD4+ or CD8+ T cells sorted from blood, taken in a trial of the OX40 agonist ivuxolimab. The chain joins TRBV27 to TRBJ2-3, with 8 bases fitting TRBD2. The CDR3 DNA reads TGTGCCAGCAGTTTAATTGCGGGGGGAATAACAGATACGCAGTATTTT. This gives the protein CASSLIAGGITDTQYF.